This T cell receptor (beta chain) is drawn from a study of control samples from healthy donors and cancer patients. This clone was observed a few times. Method: immunoSEQ multiplex PCR; TCRdb's copy keeps in-frame clones and lacks some. The table has roughly 24,000 clones, approximately 78% seen once. Germline V gene data show CDR1 as KGHSH and CDR2 as LQKENI. CDR3 length: 14 amino acids. Trimming pared 6 bases from V and 3 bases from J, leaving 11 bases between. V usage is TRBV18 and J usage is TRBJ2-2; D perhaps matches TRBD2 (5 bases). Sequencing used PBMCs. The TCR was taken from a man between 60 and 75 years old with colorectal cancer. The CDR3: CASSYTRDTGELFF. The DNA for the CDR3 is TGTGCCAGCTCTTATACGCGGGACACCGGGGAGCTGTTTTTT.